The 4 T cell receptor beta chains below come from one sample, sequenced in a study of T cells in Graves' hyperthyroidism and ophthalmopathy. Amplification targeted TCR beta CDR3 regions from RNA transcripts. An initial round of RT-PCR targeting the TCR CDR3 relied on the HTBI primer set. In TCRdb, the multiplex PCR reads were re-called with MiXCR into one record per CDR3 protein. The table includes about 640,000 distinct CDR3 sequences, approximately 14% detected once. The sample consisted of blood. The receptor set was obtained from a woman aged 50 to 60 with Graves' ophthalmopathy.

The V and J genes are TRBV4-2 and TRBJ2-4; D unresolved. Germline loops: CDR1 LGHNA, CDR2 YNFKEQ. Trimming removed 5 bases at V and 3 bases at J, with 17 bases between. This CDR3 contains 16 residues. The CDR3 spells CASSNFAFVSKNIQYF. The CDR3 DNA reads TGTGCCAGCAGCAATTTTGCGTTTGTTAGCAAAAACATTCAGTACTTC.

Points on this clonotype: A much larger clone differs from this one at a single base, so this may be a read error. The chain employs TRBV18 and TRBJ2-5, with D hard to call. This CDR3 has 14 amino acids. Germline V CDR1 and CDR2: KGHSH, LQKENI. The CDR3 DNA reads as TGTGCCAACTCACCTCTCCCAGGCGAAGAGACCCAGTACTTC. The encoded protein is CANSPLPGEETQYF.

This clonotype showed up just a few times. The chain carries TRBV18 and TRBJ2-1; D not resolved. Germline CDR1 reads KGHSH; CDR2 reads LQKENI. V was trimmed by 6 bases and J by 4 bases, leaving 16 bases between them. The CDR3 runs to 15 residues. The CDR3 is CASSPRETRYNEQFF. CDR3 bases: TGTGCCAGCTCGCCGAGAGAGACCCGTTACAATGAGCAGTTCTTC.

This clonotype has a count of ten or more. The genes are TRBV24-1 and TRBJ1-5, with D maybe TRBD1 (6 bases). The CDR3 contains 15 residues. CDR1 and CDR2 from the germline V gene are KGHDR and SFDVKD. Trimming took off 9 bases at V and 2 bases at J, with 16 bases between the two ends. CDR3 in DNA: TGTGCCACCTCACAGGGCGAATCGGGCAATCAGCCCCAGCATTTT. It encodes CATSQGESGNQPQHF.